One TCR beta chain is described in this entry. Under the authors' procedure: Amplification from reference gene primers served as the basis for estimated nucleated cell counts. The data were produced by immunoSEQ multiplex PCR, yet TCRdb's version contains in-frame clones alone and is incomplete. V, J and clone size are taken as reported in that table, and D and trimming were inferred from the DNA itself. This table holds about 200,000 clones, more than 65% found once. The record originates from a study of blood T cell repertoires in COVID-19. Study-level background: Whether acute or convalescent, the COVID-19 samples came from the United States, Italy and Spain. PBMCs, B-cell-depleted T cells, or T cells were the source of the cDNA or gDNA that made up the material.

The CDR3 consists of 16 residues. V gave up 4 bases and J gave up 4 bases; unmatched junction bases: 8. CDR1 and CDR2 from the germline V gene are MNHEY and SVGAGI. The receptor was derived from a human donor in a cohort sampled during active COVID-19. This chain joins TRBV6-5 and TRBJ1-1; 11 positions agree with TRBD1. Sequencing was performed on peripheral blood. Here the CDR3 DNA reads TGTGCCAGCAGTTTCCGGACAGGGGGCAAAGGCACTGAAGCTTTCTTT. It yields the protein CASSFRTGGKGTEAFF.